These 13 T cell receptor beta chains originate from one sample sequenced in a study of shared clonotypes between healthy human individuals. Method: immunoSEQ multiplex PCR; TCRdb's copy keeps in-frame clones and lacks some. Of roughly 2 million clones in the sample, approximately 95% were seen once. The sequenced sample consisted of naive CD4+ T cells sorted from blood. Specified subset: CD45RA+ positively selected. These receptors were taken from a man aged 18 to 30 in good health.

This sequence joins TRBV28 and TRBJ2-4; 7 bases fit TRBD1. The germline gives CDR1 MDHEN, CDR2 SYDVKM. V lost 7 bases to trimming and J lost 0 bases; unmatched junction nucleotides: 15. The CDR3 contains 18 residues. The CDR3 bases are TGTGCCAGCACCGGTGGGGACAAGGGGGCCCTAGCCAAAAACATTCAGTACTTC. It yields the protein CASTGGDKGALAKNIQYF. The entire variable domain, with the rest obtained from reference TRBV28 and TRBJ2-4, is as follows: DVKVTQSSRYLVKRTGEKVFLECVQDMDHENMFWYRQDPGLGLRLIYFSYDVKMKEKGDIPEGYSVSREKKERFSLILESASTNQTSMYLCASTGGDKGALAKNIQYFGAGTRLSVL.

The chain uses TRBV5-6 and TRBJ1-2; 9 bases agree with TRBD1. With V trimmed by 6 bases and J by 4 bases, 13 bases remained unmatched. From germline, CDR1 is SGHDT and CDR2 YYEEEE. The CDR3 extends over 16 amino acids. CDR3 loop: CASIFPGDRATYGYTF. The CDR3 DNA follows: TGTGCCAGCATCTTCCCGGGGGACAGGGCTACCTATGGCTACACCTTC.

In DNA form, the CDR3 reads TGCGCCAGCAGCTTAGGTTTTCAGTCCAGGGGGGATCAGTTCTTC. It translates to CASSLGFQSRGDQFF. The chain recombines TRBV5-1 with TRBJ2-1, with a possible D match to TRBD1 (7 bases). This CDR3 has 15 residues. The germline gives CDR1 SGHRS, CDR2 YFSETQ. Trimming left V 2 bases short and J 13 bases short, with 22 bases between. The full variable domain, completed using reference TRBV5-1 and TRBJ2-1, is KAGVTQTPRYLIKTRGQQVTLSCSPISGHRSVSWYQQTPGQGLQFLFEYFSETQRNKGNFPGRFSGRQFSNSRSEMNVSTLELGDSALYLCASSLGFQSRGDQFFGPGTRLTVL.

The rearrangement links TRBV6-1 to TRBJ2-3; D gene uncertain. This CDR3 has 12 amino acids. Deletions cut 8 bases from V and 0 bases from J, with 6 bases between. Germline V gives CDR1 MNHNS, CDR2 SASEGT. CDR3 nucleotide sequence: TGTGCCAGCGCCCCCAGCACAGATACGCAGTATTTT. Protein sequence: CASAPSTDTQYF.

This clone has a single count. The CDR3 loop reads CASSQPVLRFDTGELFF. The CDR3 region has the DNA TGCGCCAGCAGCCAGCCAGTGCTCAGGTTCGACACCGGGGAGCTGTTTTTT. The chain has TRBV5-1 and TRBJ2-2; D gene ambiguous. The V and J ends lost 4 bases and 3 bases respectively, with 19 bases between them. This CDR3 spans 17 amino acids. Germline V gene data show CDR1 as SGHRS and CDR2 as YFSETQ.

This chain uses TRBV7-2 with TRBJ2-5, with D maybe TRBD1 (7 bases). Per germline, CDR1 SGHTA and CDR2 FQGNSA. This CDR3 spans 14 amino acids. Trimming left V 3 bases short and J 1 base short, with 9 bases between. This chain's CDR3 is CASSFQGGQETQYF. The CDR3 bases are TGTGCCAGCAGCTTCCAGGGGGGCCAAGAGACCCAGTACTTC. Full variable domain (missing parts from reference TRBV7-2 and TRBJ2-5): GAGVSQSPSNKVTEKGKDVELRCDPISGHTALYWYRQSLGQGLEFLIYFQGNSAPDKSGLPSDRFSAERTGGSVSTLTIQRTQQEDSAVYLCASSFQGGQETQYFGPGTRLLVL.

This clone was counted a single time. The genes are TRBV4-3 and TRBJ2-3; D ambiguous. V was cut by 0 bases and J by 3 bases, with 7 bases left in between. Germline CDR1 is LGHNA and CDR2 is YSLEER. CDR3 length: 14 amino acids. CDR3: CASSQDLRTDTQYF. CDR3 bases: TGCGCCAGCAGCCAAGATCTCAGAACAGATACGCAGTATTTT.

A single count supports this clone. The chain has TRBV10-1 and TRBJ2-2, with a weak D call TRBD1 (6 bases). Trimming stripped 0 bases from V and 0 bases from J, with 8 bases between. The CDR3 spans 16 residues. In germline, CDR1 is WNHNN, CDR2 SYGVQD (reference sequence). In DNA form, the CDR3 reads TGCGCCAGCAGTGAGTCTACAGGGACGAACACCGGGGAGCTGTTTTTT. Translation gives CASSESTGTNTGELFF.

This chain links TRBV19 with TRBJ2-7; D is undetermined. V lost 3 bases to trimming and J lost 7 bases, with 10 bases between them. CDR3 length: 12 residues. The germline V gene has CDR1 LNHDA and CDR2 SQIVND (reference sequence). CDR3 nucleotides: TGTGCCAGTAGTATGAAAGTGGGTGAGCAGTACTTC. It yields the protein CASSMKVGEQYF.

The genes are TRBV7-6 and TRBJ1-1; possibly TRBD1 for D (5 bases). With 4 bases removed from V and 2 bases from J, the gap between germline ends came to 14 bases. Germline V lookup: CDR1 SGHVS, CDR2 FNYEAQ. This CDR3 is 15 amino acids long. The CDR3 DNA follows: TGTGCCAGCAGCTCCCTCGGGGGTTCAAACACTGAAGCTTTCTTT. Its translation is CASSSLGGSNTEAFF.

Points on this clone: Other DNA sequences in this sample translate to the same CDR3. V usage is TRBV18 and J usage is TRBJ2-7; 7 bases are a match to TRBD1. Germline assignment: CDR1 KGHSH and CDR2 LQKENI. This CDR3 has 14 amino acids. After removal of 6 bases from V and 4 bases from J, the junction contained 9 bases not matched to a gene. The CDR3 protein is CASSPTTGPYEQYF. The DNA for the CDR3 is TGTGCCAGCTCCCCTACGACAGGGCCGTACGAGCAGTACTTC.

This chain connects TRBV5-4 to TRBJ2-7; TRBD2 agrees at 14 bases. V dropped 3 bases and J dropped 6; count of bases not matched to a gene: 14. The CDR3 has 18 amino acids. From germline, CDR1 is SGHNT and CDR2 YYREEE (reference sequence). In DNA, the CDR3 is TGTGCCAGCAGCTCGTATACCGGACTAGCGGGGGGACTGGGCGAGCAGTACTTC. It encodes CASSSYTGLAGGLGEQYF.

The chain employs TRBV30 and TRBJ1-1, with D perhaps TRBD1 (5 bases). Per germline, CDR1 GTSNPN and CDR2 SVGIG (reference sequence). The ends were cut back, 2 bases at V and 8 bases at J, with 12 bases in the middle. The CDR3 runs 12 residues. The CDR3 reads CAWSPDGGEAFF. As DNA, the CDR3 is TGTGCCTGGAGTCCTGACGGGGGAGAAGCTTTCTTT.